Included here is one T cell receptor beta chain sequence, with context. What antigen it recognizes has not been identified. One base away there is no much larger clone; base qualities are not given. The CDR3 goes from the cysteine to the phenylalanine over 14 residues. This entry keeps only the CDR3 DNA: 42 bases, framed from base 1. V gives up 1 base and J gives up 7 bases, and the segment between their germline ends measures 11 bases. As encoded in the germline V gene, CDR1 is SGHTA while CDR2 is FQGNSA. The sample belongs to a study of T-cell reconstitution after alpha-beta-depleted transplantation in children (dated by TCRdb to about 2016). With regard to the full study: Using TCR repertoire profiling, the study followed T-cell immune reconstitution in a quantitative way in children after TCRalphabeta/CD19-depleted allogeneic hematopoietic cell transplantation.

The treatment or condition label for this specimen denotes: allogeneic hematopoietic cell transplantation with graft depleted of TCRalphabeta T cells and CD19 B cells. The transplant recipients were children given TCRalphabeta/CD19-depleted allogeneic hematopoietic cell grafts. The library was obtained by PCR. TCRdb shows the sequencer as Illumina HiSeq 2500. Molecular barcoding was employed in the preparation of TCR libraries, with unique molecular identifiers being used to normalize TCRbeta repertoire quantification. TCRdb trimmed the raw reads at Q25, called clones with MiXCR and kept productive beta chains. Each CDR3 protein appears once, grouped with its most common genes and DNA. The sample includes fewer than 550,000 distinct CDR3 sequences, with roughly 11% observed a single time. The leading ten clones occupy 12% to 15% of the sample. Results and caveats for the whole study, not just this receptor: In some patients, the high TCRbeta diversity seen at day 60 was put down to recipient T cells and intrathymic progenitors that had survived conditioning. The apparently early recovery of alphabetaT-cell counts about two months after transplant reportedly depended on only several hundred rapidly expanded clones that came from non-depleted graft cells. The frequencies of hyperexpanded clones fell over the following months, and after one year, T-cell counts and TCRbeta diversity were mostly attributed to newly produced T cells.

The rearranged chain carries TRBV7-2 and TRBJ2-1; the D gene is possibly TRBD1 or TRBD2, with 5 bases matching each. The clonotype was recovered from a female patient aged 2-9 years who had a stem cell transplant for aplastic anemia, so the T cells may come from the graft donor. The starting material was PBMCs, mostly from graft donor cells, obtained 180 days after TCRalphabeta/CD19-depleted stem cell transplant. The DNA is as follows: TGTGCCAGCAGCTTAGGGTCGTGGGGGAATGAGCAGTTCTTC. The encoded protein is CASSLGSWGNEQFF. Full variable domain (CDR3 extended with the reference TRBV7-2 and TRBJ2-1 proteins): GAGVSQSPSNKVTEKGKDVELRCDPISGHTALYWYRQSLGQGLEFLIYFQGNSAPDKSGLPSDRFSAERTGGSVSTLTIQRTQQEDSAVYLCASSLGSWGNEQFFGPGTRLTVL.